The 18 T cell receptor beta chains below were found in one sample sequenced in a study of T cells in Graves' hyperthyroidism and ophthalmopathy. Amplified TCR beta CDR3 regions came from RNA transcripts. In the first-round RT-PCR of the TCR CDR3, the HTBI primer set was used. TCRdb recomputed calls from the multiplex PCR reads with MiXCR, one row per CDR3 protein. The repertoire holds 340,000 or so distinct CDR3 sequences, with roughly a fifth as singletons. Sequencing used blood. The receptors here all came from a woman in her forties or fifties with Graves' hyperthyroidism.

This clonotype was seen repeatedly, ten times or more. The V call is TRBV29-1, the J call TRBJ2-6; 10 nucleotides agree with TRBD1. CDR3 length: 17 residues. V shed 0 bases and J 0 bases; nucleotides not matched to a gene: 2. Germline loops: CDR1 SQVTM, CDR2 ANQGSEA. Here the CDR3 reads CSVEDRTGGSGANVLTF. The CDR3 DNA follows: TGCAGCGTTGAAGATCGGACAGGGGGCTCTGGGGCCAACGTCCTGACTTTC. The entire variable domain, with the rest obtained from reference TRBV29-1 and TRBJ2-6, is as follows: SAVISQKPSRDICQRGTSLTIQCQVDSQVTMMFWYRQQPGQSLTLIATANQGSEATYESGFVIDKFPISRPNLTFSTLTVSNMSPEDSSIYLCSVEDRTGGSGANVLTFGAGSRLTVL.

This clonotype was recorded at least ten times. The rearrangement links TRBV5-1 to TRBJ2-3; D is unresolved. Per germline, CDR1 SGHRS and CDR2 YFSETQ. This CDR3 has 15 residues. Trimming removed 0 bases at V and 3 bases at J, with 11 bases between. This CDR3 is CASSLGLVGTDTQYF. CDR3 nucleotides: TGCGCCAGCAGCTTGGGACTCGTAGGAACAGATACGCAGTATTTT.

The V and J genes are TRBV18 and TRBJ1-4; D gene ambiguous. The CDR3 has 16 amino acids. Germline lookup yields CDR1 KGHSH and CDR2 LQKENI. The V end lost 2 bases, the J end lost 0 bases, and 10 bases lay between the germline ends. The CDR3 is CASSPTREATNEKLFF. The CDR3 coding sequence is TGTGCCAGCTCACCAACGAGGGAAGCAACTAATGAAAAACTGTTTTTT.

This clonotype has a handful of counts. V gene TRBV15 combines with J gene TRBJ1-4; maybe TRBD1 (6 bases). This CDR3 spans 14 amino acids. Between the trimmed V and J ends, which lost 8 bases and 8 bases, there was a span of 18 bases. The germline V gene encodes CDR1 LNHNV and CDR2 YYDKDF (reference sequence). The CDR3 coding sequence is TGTGCCACCGACCAACCGGGGGCAGGGGAAAAACTGTTTTTT. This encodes CATDQPGAGEKLFF.

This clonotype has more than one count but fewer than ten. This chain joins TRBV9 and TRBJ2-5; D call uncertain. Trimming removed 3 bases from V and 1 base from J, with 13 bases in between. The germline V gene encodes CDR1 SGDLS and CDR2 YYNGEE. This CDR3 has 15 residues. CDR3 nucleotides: TGTGCCAGCAGCGGGGGTCTTACGGCCCAAGAGACCCAGTACTTC. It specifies CASSGGLTAQETQYF.

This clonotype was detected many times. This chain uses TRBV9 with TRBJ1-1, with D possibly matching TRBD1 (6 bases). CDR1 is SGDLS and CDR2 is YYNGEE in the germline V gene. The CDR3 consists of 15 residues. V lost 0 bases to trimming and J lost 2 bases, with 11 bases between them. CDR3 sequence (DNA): TGTGCCAGCAGCGTAGAATGGGGACAAAACACTGAAGCTTTCTTT. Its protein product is CASSVEWGQNTEAFF. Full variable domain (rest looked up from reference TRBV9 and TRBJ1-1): DSGVTQTPKHLITATGQRVTLRCSPRSGDLSVYWYQQSLDQGLQFLIQYYNGEERAKGNILERFSAQQFPDLHSELNLSSLELGDSALYFCASSVEWGQNTEAFFGQGTRLTVV.

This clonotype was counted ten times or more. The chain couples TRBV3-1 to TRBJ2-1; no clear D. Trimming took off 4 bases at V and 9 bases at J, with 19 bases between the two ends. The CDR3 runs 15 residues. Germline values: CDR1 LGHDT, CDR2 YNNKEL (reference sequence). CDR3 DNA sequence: TGTGCCAGCAGCCCCTTCATTCTCGAGTCTGGTGAGCAGTTCTTC. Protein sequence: CASSPFILESGEQFF.

The CDR3 spells CASSQAGSATNEKLFF. In DNA form, the CDR3 reads TGTGCCAGCAGCCAAGCAGGATCGGCAACTAATGAAAAACTGTTTTTT. This chain joins TRBV3-1 and TRBJ1-4; D gene unclear. The CDR3 is made up of 16 amino acids. Germline loops: CDR1 LGHDT, CDR2 YNNKEL (reference sequence). V lost 1 base and J 0 bases, leaving 9 bases between the germline ends.

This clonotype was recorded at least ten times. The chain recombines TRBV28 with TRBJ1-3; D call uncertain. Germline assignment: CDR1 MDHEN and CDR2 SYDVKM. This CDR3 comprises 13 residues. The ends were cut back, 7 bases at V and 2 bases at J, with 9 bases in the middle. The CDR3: CASKPSAGNTIYF. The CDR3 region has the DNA TGTGCCAGCAAGCCTAGCGCTGGAAACACCATATATTTT.

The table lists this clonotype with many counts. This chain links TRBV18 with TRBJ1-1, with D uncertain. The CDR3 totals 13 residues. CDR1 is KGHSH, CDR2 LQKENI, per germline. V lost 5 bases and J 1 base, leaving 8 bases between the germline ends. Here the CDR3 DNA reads TGTGCCAGCTCAGTCGGGGAGAACACTGAAGCTTTCTTT. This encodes CASSVGENTEAFF.

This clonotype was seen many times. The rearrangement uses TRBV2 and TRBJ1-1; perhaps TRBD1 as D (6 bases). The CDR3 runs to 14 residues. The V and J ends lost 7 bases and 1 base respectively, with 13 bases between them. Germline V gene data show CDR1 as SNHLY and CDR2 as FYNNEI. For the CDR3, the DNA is TGTGCCAGCACCCCCACAGGGACGAACACTGAAGCTTTCTTT. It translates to CASTPTGTNTEAFF. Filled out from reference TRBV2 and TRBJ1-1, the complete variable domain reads EPEVTQTPSHQVTQMGQEVILRCVPISNHLYFYWYRQILGQKVEFLVSFYNNEISEKSEIFDDQFSVERPDGSNFTLKIRSTKLEDSAMYFCASTPTGTNTEAFFGQGTRLTVV.

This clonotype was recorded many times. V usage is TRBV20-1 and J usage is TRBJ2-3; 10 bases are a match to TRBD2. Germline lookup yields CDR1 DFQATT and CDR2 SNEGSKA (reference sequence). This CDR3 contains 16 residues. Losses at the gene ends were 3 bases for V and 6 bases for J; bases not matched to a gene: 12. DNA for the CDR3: TGCAGTGCTAGGGGTCTAGCGGGAGACGCTCGGGATACGCAGTATTTT. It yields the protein CSARGLAGDARDTQYF.

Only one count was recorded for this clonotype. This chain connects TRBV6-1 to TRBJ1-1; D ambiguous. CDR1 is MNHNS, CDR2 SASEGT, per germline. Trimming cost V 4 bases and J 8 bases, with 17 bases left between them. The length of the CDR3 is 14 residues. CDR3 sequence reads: CASSVNGISAEAFF. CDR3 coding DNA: TGTGCCAGCAGTGTAAACGGGATCTCCGCCGAAGCTTTCTTT.

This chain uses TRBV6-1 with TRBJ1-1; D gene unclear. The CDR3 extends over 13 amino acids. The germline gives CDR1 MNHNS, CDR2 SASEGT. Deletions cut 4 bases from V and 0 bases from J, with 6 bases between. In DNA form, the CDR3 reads TGTGCCAGCAGTGCTAACATGAACACTGAAGCTTTCTTT. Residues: CASSANMNTEAFF.

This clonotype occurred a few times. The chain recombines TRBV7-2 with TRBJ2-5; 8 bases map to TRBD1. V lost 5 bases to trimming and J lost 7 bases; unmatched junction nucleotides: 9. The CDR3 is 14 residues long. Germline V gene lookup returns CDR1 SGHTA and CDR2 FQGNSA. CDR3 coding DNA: TGTGCCAGCAGCCCTCGACAGGGGTCGGGGACCCAGTACTTC. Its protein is CASSPRQGSGTQYF.

DNA of the CDR3: TGTGCCAGCAGCGTAGATCTAGCGGGAGTGAATGAGCAGTTCTTC. This codes for CASSVDLAGVNEQFF. The chain carries TRBV9 and TRBJ2-1; TRBD2 matches 10 bases. V was pared by 0 bases and J by 7 bases, with 4 bases of the junction left unmatched. This CDR3 is 15 amino acids long. The germline gives CDR1 SGDLS, CDR2 YYNGEE.

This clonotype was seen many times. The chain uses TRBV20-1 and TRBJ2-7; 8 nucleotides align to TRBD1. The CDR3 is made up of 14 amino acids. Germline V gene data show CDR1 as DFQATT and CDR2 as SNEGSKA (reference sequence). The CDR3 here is CSPSLRGLVDEQYF. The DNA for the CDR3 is TGCAGCCCGAGCCTCAGGGGGCTCGTGGACGAGCAGTACTTC.

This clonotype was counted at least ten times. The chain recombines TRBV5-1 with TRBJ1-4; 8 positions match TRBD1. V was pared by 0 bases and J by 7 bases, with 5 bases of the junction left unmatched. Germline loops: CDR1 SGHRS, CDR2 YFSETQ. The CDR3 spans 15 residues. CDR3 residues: CASSLGGQGGEKLFF. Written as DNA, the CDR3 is TGCGCCAGCAGCTTGGGTGGACAGGGTGGTGAAAAACTGTTTTTT.